The 14 T cell receptor beta chains given below trace back to one sample, sequenced in a study of cytomegalovirus exposure and HLA in healthy donors (dated by TCRdb to 2015 to 2018). The library relied on the immunoSEQ multiplex PCR assay. Drawn from immuneACCESS, this table holds only the in-frame rearrangements with V and J called that TCRdb kept. Clones are partly lost; checked studies trace under half to an unresolved V gene and leave the rest unexplained. The sample yields 130,000 to 150,000 clones; over 80% were counted once. 4.5% of the sample rests with the top ten. The sample consisted of PBMCs. The origin of the receptors is a man aged 18 to 30 in good health and CMV-seropositive.

This clone occurred once. CDR3 protein: CASSAGRQGSTEAFF. The CDR3 nucleotides read TGTGCCAGCTCAGCTGGACGCCAAGGGAGCACTGAAGCTTTCTTT. The rearrangement links TRBV18 to TRBJ1-1; D remains ambiguous. The germline V gene encodes CDR1 KGHSH and CDR2 LQKENI. CDR3 length: 15 residues. Trimming left V 5 bases short and J 4 bases short, with 17 bases between.

The chain carries TRBV19 and TRBJ2-7; 8 positions agree with TRBD1. V dropped 4 bases and J dropped 6; count of bases not matched to a gene: 5. Germline CDR1 LNHDA, CDR2 SQIVND (reference sequence). The CDR3 contains 13 residues. The CDR3 sequence: CASSTGDRGEQYF. CDR3 DNA: TGTGCCAGTAGTACTGGAGACAGGGGCGAGCAGTACTTC.

This sequence joins TRBV27 and TRBJ2-7, with 8 bases identical to TRBD1. The CDR3 extends over 14 amino acids. Trimming removed 2 bases from V and 3 bases from J; junction bases left unmatched: 3. CDR1 and CDR2 from the germline V gene are MNHEY and SMNVEV (reference sequence). The DNA for the CDR3 is TGTGCCAGCAGTTTAGGCGACAGGGGCTACGAGCAGTACTTC. This codes for CASSLGDRGYEQYF.

This sequence joins TRBV5-1 and TRBJ2-7, with D perhaps TRBD2 (5 bases). The V gene lost 4 bases and the J gene lost 0 bases, with 11 bases spanning the gap. The CDR3 has 14 amino acids. Germline assignment: CDR1 SGHRS and CDR2 YFSETQ. The CDR3 bases are TGCGCCAGCAGCGAGGGTGGAAGCTCCTACGAGCAGTACTTC. Its protein is CASSEGGSSYEQYF.

Comments on this clone: Relative to the germline gene, one junction end is altered; a read error may explain this. The genes are TRBV30 and TRBJ1-2; TRBD1 aligns across 7 bases. This CDR3 spans 15 amino acids. Germline V lookup: CDR1 GTSNPN, CDR2 SVGIG (reference sequence). CDR3 sequence: CAWSFVQGRGYGYTF. Here the CDR3 DNA reads TGTGCCTGGAGCTTCGTACAGGGGAGAGGCTATGGGTACACCTTC.

This clone came up once. The rearrangement uses TRBV19 and TRBJ2-1; TRBD2 matches 9 bases. The V segment lost 4 bases and the J segment 4 bases; nucleotides outside the gene matches: 2. CDR3 length: 14 residues. Germline V gene sequence: CDR1 LNHDA, CDR2 SQIVND (reference sequence). CDR3 coding DNA: TGTGCCAGTAGTAGACTAGCGGAATACAATGAGCAGTTCTTC. Translated: CASSRLAEYNEQFF.

This clone appeared a few times. The rearrangement uses TRBV28 and TRBJ2-7, with TRBD1 identical over 9 bases. Losses at the gene ends were 5 bases for V and 4 bases for J; bases not matched to a gene: 15. The CDR3 length is 17 residues. Germline loops: CDR1 MDHEN, CDR2 SYDVKM. Written as DNA, the CDR3 is TGTGCCAGCAGTCCTACCCTAATCCGGGACAGGGTATACGAGCAGTACTTC. This gives the protein CASSPTLIRDRVYEQYF.

This clone has a handful of counts. The chain uses TRBV10-2 and TRBJ1-5, with TRBD1 identical over 10 bases. With V trimmed by 4 bases and J by 7 bases, 7 bases remained unmatched. CDR3 length equals 15 residues. The germline CDR1 and CDR2 sequences are WSHSY and SAAADI. CDR3 sequence: CASSGGQGTSQPQHF. The CDR3 nucleotides are TGCGCCAGCAGTGGGGGACAGGGGACCAGCCAGCCCCAGCATTTT.

CDR3 residues: CASSLALAAYNEQFF. The CDR3 DNA reads TGCGCCAGCAGCTTGGCACTAGCGGCCTACAATGAGCAGTTCTTC. This chain uses TRBV5-1 with TRBJ2-1, with 8 bases lining up with TRBD2. Germline V gene sequence: CDR1 SGHRS, CDR2 YFSETQ. With 0 bases clipped from V and 2 bases from J, the junction kept 1 base outside the gene matches. The CDR3 is 15 amino acids. Combining the CDR3 with reference TRBV5-1 and TRBJ2-1 gives the whole variable domain KAGVTQTPRYLIKTRGQQVTLSCSPISGHRSVSWYQQTPGQGLQFLFEYFSETQRNKGNFPGRFSGRQFSNSRSEMNVSTLELGDSALYLCASSLALAAYNEQFFGPGTRLTVL.

This sequence joins TRBV6-5 and TRBJ2-5; D is unclear. Germline values: CDR1 MNHEY, CDR2 SVGAGI. This CDR3 has 14 amino acids. The ends were cut back, 3 bases at V and 8 bases at J, with 16 bases in the middle. CDR3 loop: CASSYQRLPNTQYF. The CDR3 DNA is TGTGCCAGCAGTTATCAGAGACTCCCCAATACCCAGTACTTC.

The J gene is TRBJ2-1, the V gene TRBV6-1; D is perhaps TRBD2 (6 bases). The V and J ends lost 3 bases and 0 bases respectively, with 15 bases between them. This CDR3 region has 17 residues. CDR1 MNHNS and CDR2 SASEGT come from the germline V gene. The CDR3 coding sequence is TGTGCCAGCAGTGACGGGGGACCCACCAGCTCCTACAATGAGCAGTTCTTC. Protein sequence: CASSDGGPTSSYNEQFF.

The V and J genes are TRBV19 and TRBJ1-2, with D possibly TRBD1 on 6 matching bases. This CDR3 region has 16 residues. Looked up from germline, CDR1 is LNHDA and CDR2 is SQIVND (reference sequence). V was cut by 7 bases and J by 8 bases, with 26 bases left in between. The CDR3 loop reads CASNPGQGVSSYGYTF. The CDR3 DNA reads TGTGCCAGTAACCCGGGACAAGGAGTCAGTTCGTACGGCTACACCTTC. The full variable domain, with the rest looked up from reference TRBV19 and TRBJ1-2, is DGGITQSPKYLFRKEGQNVTLSCEQNLNHDAMYWYRQDPGQGLRLIYYSQIVNDFQKGDIAEGYSVSREKKESFPLTVTSAQKNPTAFYLCASNPGQGVSSYGYTFGSGTRLTVV.

This clone was counted once. This chain uses TRBV6-5 with TRBJ1-2, with TRBD1 as a possible D gene (6 bases). CDR3 length equals 15 residues. V lost 0 bases and J 2 bases, leaving 10 bases between the germline ends. Germline V gives CDR1 MNHEY, CDR2 SVGAGI. CDR3 in amino acids: CASSYSKGENYGYTF. The DNA of the CDR3 is TGTGCCAGCAGTTACTCGAAGGGGGAGAACTATGGCTACACCTTC.

The chain joins TRBV6-6 to TRBJ2-7; no definite D call. The germline gives CDR1 MNHNY, CDR2 SVGAGI (reference sequence). CDR3 length equals 14 residues. Trimming removed 5 bases at V and 2 bases at J, with 13 bases between. CDR3 in amino acids: CASSPNVEPYEQYF. CDR3 coding DNA: TGTGCCAGCAGTCCCAACGTGGAGCCCTACGAGCAGTACTTC.